Here is one TCR beta chain with its context. CDR3 length: 18 residues. CDR1 is LNHDA and CDR2 is SQIVND in the germline V gene (reference sequence). With 4 bases removed from V and 5 bases from J, the gap between germline ends came to 26 bases. Time point indicated: newly diagnosed GD, antithyroid drugs for less than 3 months. PBMCs were the source of the RNA used for TCR sequencing. The authors built TCR beta libraries using iRepertoire HTBI primers and Arm-PCR of CDR3 regions. Each CDR3 protein is one row after TCRdb ran MiXCR on the multiplex PCR reads. The sample records around 250,000 distinct CDR3 sequences, around 19% being singletons. The sample belongs to a study of regulatory T cells in long-lasting Graves disease. This sample also appeared in a second study, on T cells in Graves' hyperthyroidism and ophthalmopathy. That report adds: Expanded thyroid clonotypes (above 0.001) were mostly also found in blood. A model using 13 V-J features told ophthalmopathy apart from stable hyperthyroidism.

The chain has TRBV19 and TRBJ1-1; D may be TRBD1 (6 bases). This specimen was peripheral blood mononuclear cells (PBMCs), taken at new diagnosis, from a patient treated with antithyroid drugs. The origin of this receptor is a woman aged 25 to 45 with Graves disease. Here the CDR3 reads CASSTFPTGAGYGTEAFF. The CDR3 DNA reads TGTGCCAGTAGTACCTTTCCTACGGGGGCGGGGTATGGGACTGAAGCTTTCTTT.